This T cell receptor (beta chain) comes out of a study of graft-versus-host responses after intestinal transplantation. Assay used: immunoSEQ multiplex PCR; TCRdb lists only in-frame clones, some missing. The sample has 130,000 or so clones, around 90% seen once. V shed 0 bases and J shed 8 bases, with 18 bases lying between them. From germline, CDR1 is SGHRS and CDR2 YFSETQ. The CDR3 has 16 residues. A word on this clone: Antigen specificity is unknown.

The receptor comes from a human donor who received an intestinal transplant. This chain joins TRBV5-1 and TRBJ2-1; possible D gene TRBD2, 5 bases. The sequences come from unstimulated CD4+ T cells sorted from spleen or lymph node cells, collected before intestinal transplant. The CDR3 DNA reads TGCGCCAGCAGCTTGGCGACCCATCCTACTAGTCATGAGCAGTTCTTC. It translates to CASSLATHPTSHEQFF.